The T cell receptor (beta chain) described here comes from a study of human T cells and chemical hapten exposure. Across the study: There were per-sample TCR yield variations, arising mainly from small pooled library volume differences. Study outcomes and limitations: Expanded TCRs grouped into significantly more large CDR3 similarity clusters than controls produced.

It was the library that attached unique molecular identifiers to individual cDNA molecules. A single record per CDR3 protein comes from TCRdb applying MiXCR to the RACE reads. The data show 300,000 to 350,000 distinct CDR3 sequences, around 6.9% seen once. With V trimmed by 4 bases and J by 5 bases, 14 bases remained unmatched. Germline loops: CDR1 SGHNT, CDR2 YYREEE (reference sequence). The CDR3 length is 16 residues. Time point of the sample: patch test 1, 2 weeks after DPC sensitization. Stated treatment: therapeutic diphenylcyclopropenone sensitization with weekly scalp DPC. The study drew its donors from alopecia patients who were 18 to 70 years old and suitable for DPC. A word on this clonotype: Its antigen is not identified.

Sequencing used whole blood, obtained in connection with sensitization to the hapten diphenylcyclopropenone (DPC). The origin of this receptor is a woman in her late teens or twenties with alopecia areata. Some clones in this sample may be carry-over from other donors' samples. The chain couples TRBV5-4 to TRBJ1-2, with 7 bases identical to TRBD1. CDR3 in DNA: TGTGCCAGCAGCCCGGGACAGACCAGCTTCTTATATGGCTACACCTTC. This encodes CASSPGQTSFLYGYTF.